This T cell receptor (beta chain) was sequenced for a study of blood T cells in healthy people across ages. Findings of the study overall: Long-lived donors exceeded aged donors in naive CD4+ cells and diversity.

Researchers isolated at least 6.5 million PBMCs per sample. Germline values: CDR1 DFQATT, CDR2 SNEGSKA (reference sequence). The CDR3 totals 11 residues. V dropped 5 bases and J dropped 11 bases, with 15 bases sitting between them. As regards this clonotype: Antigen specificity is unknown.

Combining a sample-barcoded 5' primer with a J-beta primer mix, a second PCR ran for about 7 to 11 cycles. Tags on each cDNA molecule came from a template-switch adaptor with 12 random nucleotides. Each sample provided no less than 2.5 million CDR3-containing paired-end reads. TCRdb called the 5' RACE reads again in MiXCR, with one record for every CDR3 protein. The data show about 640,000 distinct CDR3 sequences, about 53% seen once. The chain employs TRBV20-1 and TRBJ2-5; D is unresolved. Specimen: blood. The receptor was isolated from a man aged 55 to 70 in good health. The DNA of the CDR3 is TGCAGTGCTCCCTTCGGCGATGAGCAGTACTTC. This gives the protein CSAPFGDEQYF.